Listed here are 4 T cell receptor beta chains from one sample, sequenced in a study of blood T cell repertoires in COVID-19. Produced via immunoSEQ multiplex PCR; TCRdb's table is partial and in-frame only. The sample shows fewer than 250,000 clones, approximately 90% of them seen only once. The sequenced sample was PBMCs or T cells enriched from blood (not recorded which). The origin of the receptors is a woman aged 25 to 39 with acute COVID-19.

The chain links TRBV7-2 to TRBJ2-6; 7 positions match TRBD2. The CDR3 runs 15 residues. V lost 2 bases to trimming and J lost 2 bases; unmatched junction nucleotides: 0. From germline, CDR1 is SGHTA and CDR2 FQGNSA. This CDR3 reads CASSLSGAGANVLTF. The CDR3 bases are TGTGCCAGCAGCTTAAGCGGGGCTGGGGCCAACGTCCTGACTTTC.

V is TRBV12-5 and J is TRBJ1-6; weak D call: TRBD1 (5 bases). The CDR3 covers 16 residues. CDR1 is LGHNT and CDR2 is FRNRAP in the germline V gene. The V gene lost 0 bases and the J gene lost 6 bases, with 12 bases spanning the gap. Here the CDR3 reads CASGLVRRGSNSPLHF. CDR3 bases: TGTGCTAGTGGTTTGGTACGGAGGGGAAGTAATTCACCCCTCCACTTT.

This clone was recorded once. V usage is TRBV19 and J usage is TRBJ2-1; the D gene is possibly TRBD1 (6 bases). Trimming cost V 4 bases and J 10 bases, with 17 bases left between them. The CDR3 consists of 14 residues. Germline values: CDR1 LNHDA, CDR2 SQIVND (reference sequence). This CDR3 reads CASSTTLDSFEQFF. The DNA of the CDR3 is TGTGCCAGTAGTACCACGCTGGACAGTTTCGAGCAGTTCTTC.

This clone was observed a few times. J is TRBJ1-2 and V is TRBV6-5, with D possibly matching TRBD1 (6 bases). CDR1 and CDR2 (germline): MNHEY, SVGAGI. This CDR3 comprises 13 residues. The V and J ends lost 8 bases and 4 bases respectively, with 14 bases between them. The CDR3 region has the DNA TGTGCCAGCCCAGGACAGAACCTCTATGGCTACACCTTC. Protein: CASPGQNLYGYTF.